These 32 T cell receptor beta chains originate from one sample sequenced in a study of blood T cell repertoires in COVID-19. TCRdb keeps only in-frame clones here, not all; method: immunoSEQ multiplex PCR. The sample comprises 70,000 to 100,000 clones, 90% of which are singletons, and 1.5% to 2% rests with the top ten. Sequenced material: peripheral blood. The receptors derive from a man aged 60 to 69 with acute or convalescent COVID-19.

The genes are TRBV6-1 and TRBJ2-3, with a tentative D call TRBD2 (6 bases). Trimming removed 2 bases from V and 4 bases from J, with 13 bases in between. Germline CDR1 reads MNHNS; CDR2 reads SASEGT. This CDR3 has 15 residues. The CDR3 DNA sequence: TGTGCCAGCAGTGAAATTTGGACGGGAGCAGATACGCAGTATTTT. It yields the protein CASSEIWTGADTQYF.

The gene calls are TRBV18 and TRBJ1-5, with 7 positions matching TRBD1. Per the germline V gene, CDR1 is KGHSH and CDR2 is LQKENI. There are 13 residues in the CDR3. The trim removed 4 bases at V and 7 bases at J, leaving 4 bases unmatched. The CDR3 is CASSQGAEQPQHF. For the CDR3, the DNA is TGTGCCAGCTCACAGGGGGCGGAACAGCCCCAGCATTTT.

The V gene is TRBV10-3, the J gene TRBJ2-1; tentatively, D is TRBD1 (5 bases). Germline CDR1 and CDR2: ENHRY and SYGVKD. V was clipped by 0 bases and J by 5 bases, with 11 bases between them. The CDR3 loop spans 15 amino acids. The CDR3 protein is CAISESRIGDNEQFF. The CDR3 DNA sequence: TGTGCCATCAGTGAGTCCAGGATAGGGGACAATGAGCAGTTCTTC.

V gene TRBV5-1 combines with J gene TRBJ1-1; D gene uncertain. This CDR3 region has 13 residues. With 4 bases removed from V and 3 bases from J, the gap between germline ends came to 10 bases. The germline V gene encodes CDR1 SGHRS and CDR2 YFSETQ. CDR3 region: CASSPRFDTEAFF. DNA of the CDR3: TGCGCCAGCAGCCCGCGATTCGACACTGAAGCTTTCTTT.

The CDR3 spells CASSSYAGGTGELFF. CDR3 nucleotide sequence: TGTGCCAGCAGTTCCTACGCAGGGGGCACCGGGGAGCTGTTTTTT. The rearrangement links TRBV28 to TRBJ2-2, with TRBD1 matching 7 bases. J gave up 4 bases and V 4 bases, and 6 bases lay outside the gene matches. The germline V gene encodes CDR1 MDHEN and CDR2 SYDVKM. The CDR3 runs to 15 residues. Combining the CDR3 with reference TRBV28 and TRBJ2-2 gives the whole variable domain DVKVTQSSRYLVKRTGEKVFLECVQDMDHENMFWYRQDPGLGLRLIYFSYDVKMKEKGDIPEGYSVSREKKERFSLILESASTNQTSMYLCASSSYAGGTGELFFGEGSRLTVL.

V gene TRBV13 combines with J gene TRBJ2-7; TRBD1 matches 7 bases. The germline V gene has CDR1 PRHDT and CDR2 FYEKMQ (reference sequence). The V segment lost 4 bases and the J segment 1 base; nucleotides outside the gene matches: 7. CDR3 size: 15 residues. DNA for the CDR3: TGTGCCAGCAGCTCCGGGACAGCGTATTCCTACGAGCAGTACTTC. Its protein product is CASSSGTAYSYEQYF.

The gene calls are TRBV30 and TRBJ1-3; 8 nucleotides agree with TRBD1. This CDR3 comprises 15 residues. Germline V gives CDR1 GTSNPN, CDR2 SVGIG (reference sequence). The V gene end was trimmed by 3 bases and the J gene end by 3 bases; junction bases not matched to a gene: 7. The CDR3: CAWSYQGAGGNTIYF. The CDR3 nucleotides are TGTGCCTGGAGCTACCAGGGGGCAGGTGGAAACACCATATATTTT.

The chain joins TRBV7-2 to TRBJ1-6, with a weak D call TRBD1 (5 bases). CDR3 length: 16 residues. The germline V and J ends were trimmed by 5 bases and 5 bases, with 16 bases remaining between them. Looked up from germline, CDR1 is SGHTA and CDR2 is FQGNSA. CDR3 coding DNA: TGTGCCAGCAGCCGGGAGAACAGGATCAATAATTCACCCCTCCACTTT. Its protein product is CASSRENRINNSPLHF.

The V gene is TRBV18, the J gene TRBJ2-5; D gene ambiguous. Germline V gene lookup returns CDR1 KGHSH and CDR2 LQKENI. Trimming stripped 3 bases from V and 1 base from J, with 3 bases between. The CDR3 totals 12 residues. DNA of the CDR3: TGTGCCAGCTCACCGAGCCAAGAGACCCAGTACTTC. This encodes CASSPSQETQYF.

The chain has TRBV21-1 and TRBJ1-6; no check of the table's D call, TRBD1, against the DNA was made. TRBV21-1 is tagged as a pseudogene. There are 21 residues in the CDR3. The CDR3 nucleotides are TGTGCCAGCAGCAAAATAGGGGACAGTGGGAACGCGAGCTCCTATAATTCACCCCTCCACTTT. This sequence encodes CASSKIGDSGNASSYNSPLHF.

The chain links TRBV7-9 to TRBJ2-7; 9 bases are a match to TRBD2. With V trimmed by 6 bases and J by 6 bases, 12 bases remained unmatched. The CDR3 is 15 residues long. The germline CDR1 and CDR2 sequences are SEHNR and FQNEAQ (reference sequence). This chain's CDR3 is CASRPTLAGKGEQYF. The DNA of the CDR3 is TGTGCCAGCAGGCCCACGCTAGCGGGAAAAGGCGAGCAGTACTTC.

The rearrangement joins TRBV11-3 to TRBJ2-2; TRBD1 matches 7 bases. Germline V gene data show CDR1 as SGHNT and CDR2 as YENEEA. The V gene end was trimmed by 7 bases and the J gene end by 1 base; junction bases not matched to a gene: 6. The CDR3 runs to 15 residues. As DNA, the CDR3 is TGTGCCAGCACCCCCAGGGGGAGGAACACCGGGGAGCTGTTTTTT. Protein product: CASTPRGRNTGELFF.

The CDR3 protein is CASSLVGGPPEQYF. CDR3 DNA sequence: TGTGCCAGCAGTTTAGTGGGAGGGCCCCCCGAGCAGTACTTC. The rearrangement joins TRBV27 to TRBJ2-7; TRBD2 matches at 7 bases. V gave up 2 bases and J gave up 6 bases; unmatched junction bases: 7. The CDR3 has 14 amino acids. CDR1 is MNHEY and CDR2 is SMNVEV in the germline V gene (reference sequence).

The gene calls are TRBV10-2 and TRBJ2-7; the D is unclear. The V gene's germline CDR1 is WSHSY and CDR2 SAAADI. The CDR3 extends over 13 amino acids. Trimming left V 6 bases short and J 3 bases short, with 12 bases between. CDR3 nucleotide sequence: TGCGCCAGCAGCCTCACAGATAACTACGAGCAGTACTTC. It translates to CASSLTDNYEQYF.

V and J are TRBV27 and TRBJ1-1; weak D call: TRBD1 (5 bases). CDR1 is MNHEY and CDR2 is SMNVEV in the germline V gene (reference sequence). V dropped 5 bases and J dropped 10 bases, with 11 bases sitting between them. The CDR3 contains 11 residues. CDR3 in amino acids: CASSRGSVAFF. In DNA form, the CDR3 reads TGTGCCAGCAGTCGGGGGTCCGTAGCTTTCTTT.

This chain links TRBV28 with TRBJ1-2; D gene unclear. The CDR3 extends over 11 amino acids. Germline V lookup: CDR1 MDHEN, CDR2 SYDVKM. V was cut by 4 bases and J by 8 bases, with 8 bases left in between. CDR3 nucleotide sequence: TGTGCCAGCAGTTCCGAGGCGGGCTACACCTTC. It yields the protein CASSSEAGYTF.

The genes are TRBV27 and TRBJ1-5; possible D gene TRBD1, 5 bases. V lost 0 bases and J lost 4, with 13 bases in between. CDR3 size: 16 residues. CDR1 and CDR2 from the germline V gene are MNHEY and SMNVEV (reference sequence). Here the CDR3 reads CASSLSWGVRNQPQHF. The CDR3 DNA follows: TGTGCCAGCAGTTTATCCTGGGGGGTACGAAATCAGCCCCAGCATTTT.

The chain links TRBV28 to TRBJ1-3, with a tentative D call TRBD1 (5 bases). The germline gives CDR1 MDHEN, CDR2 SYDVKM. This CDR3 has 15 amino acids. V lost 7 bases and J lost 3, with 16 bases in between. Here the CDR3 reads CASTPGGGSGNTIYF. CDR3 coding DNA: TGTGCCAGCACCCCCGGCGGGGGGAGTGGAAACACCATATATTTT.

The chain carries TRBV11-1 and TRBJ2-7; 11 bases fit TRBD2. Germline V lookup: CDR1 SGHAT, CDR2 FQDESV (reference sequence). V was clipped by 5 bases and J by 2 bases; unmatched bases: 5. The CDR3 spans 15 residues. The CDR3 region has the DNA TGTGCCAGCAGCATGACTAGCGGGGTCACCTACGAGCAGTACTTC. Its protein product is CASSMTSGVTYEQYF.

In regard to this clone: Other DNA sequences from this sample encode an identical CDR3 as well. The V and J genes are TRBV6-5 and TRBJ2-1, with unresolved D. This CDR3 contains 11 residues. Germline CDR1 MNHEY, CDR2 SVGAGI. Trimming left V 3 bases short and J 6 bases short, with 3 bases between. The CDR3: CASSYLNEQFF. The DNA of the CDR3 is TGTGCCAGCAGTTATCTCAATGAGCAGTTCTTC.

The CDR3 DNA sequence: TGTGCCAGCAGTGCCGCGGTTACGACTACTGGAGAGCAGTACTTC. Translated, it gives CASSAAVTTTGEQYF. The chain uses TRBV25-1 and TRBJ2-7; D perhaps matches TRBD2 (5 bases). CDR1 MGHDK and CDR2 SYGVNS come from the germline V gene. V dropped 4 bases and J dropped 7 bases, with 20 bases sitting between them. The CDR3 runs 15 residues.

The V gene is TRBV10-3, the J gene TRBJ2-7; 10 bases are a match to TRBD2. The ends lost 10 bases at V and 2 bases at J; junction bases unmatched: 5. This CDR3 spans 13 amino acids. CDR1 and CDR2 (germline): ENHRY, SYGVKD. The CDR3 DNA reads as TGTGCCAGTCTAGCGGGAGAGGCCTACGAGCAGTACTTC. This codes for CASLAGEAYEQYF.

This CDR3 reads CASSNPGEVNEQFF. For the CDR3, the DNA is TGTGCCAGTAGTAACCCGGGAGAGGTCAATGAGCAGTTCTTC. This rearrangement joins TRBV19 to TRBJ2-1; the D gene is possibly TRBD2 (6 bases). CDR1 LNHDA and CDR2 SQIVND come from the germline V gene (reference sequence). V dropped 4 bases and J dropped 6 bases, with 13 bases sitting between them. CDR3 length: 14 residues. The whole variable domain, filled in from reference TRBV19 and TRBJ2-1, reads DGGITQSPKYLFRKEGQNVTLSCEQNLNHDAMYWYRQDPGQGLRLIYYSQIVNDFQKGDIAEGYSVSREKKESFPLTVTSAQKNPTAFYLCASSNPGEVNEQFFGPGTRLTVL.

V is TRBV7-9 and J is TRBJ1-3; possible D gene TRBD1, 6 bases. V dropped 1 base and J dropped 0 bases, with 7 bases sitting between them. This CDR3 comprises 15 residues. Germline V gene lookup returns CDR1 SEHNR and CDR2 FQNEAQ (reference sequence). The CDR3 loop reads CASSLGGPSGNTIYF. DNA of the CDR3: TGTGCCAGCAGCTTAGGGGGGCCCTCTGGAAACACCATATATTTT.

V is TRBV6-1 and J is TRBJ1-4; D call uncertain. The CDR3 covers 13 residues. V lost 0 bases and J lost 8, with 7 bases in between. The V gene's germline CDR1 is MNHNS and CDR2 SASEGT. For the CDR3, the DNA is TGTGCCAGCAGTGAAGCGCGGGGAGAAAAACTGTTTTTT. Protein: CASSEARGEKLFF.

This chain connects TRBV5-6 to TRBJ2-3; no definite D call. Trimming shortened V by 7 bases and J by 5 bases, and 14 bases separated the two germline ends. The germline CDR1 and CDR2 sequences are SGHDT and YYEEEE. The CDR3 has 13 amino acids. The CDR3 region has the DNA TGTGCCAGCGGGCAGACAAATGGAGATACGCAGTATTTT. As protein: CASGQTNGDTQYF.

J is TRBJ1-1 and V is TRBV6-5; 10 positions match TRBD1. V dropped 5 bases and J dropped 12; count of bases not matched to a gene: 6. The CDR3 length is 12 residues. Germline V gene data show CDR1 as MNHEY and CDR2 as SVGAGI. The CDR3 loop is CASSNDRGRPFF. CDR3 DNA sequence: TGTGCCAGCAGTAACGACAGGGGGCGACCTTTCTTT.

This clone showed up just once. V gene TRBV7-3 combines with J gene TRBJ1-1; D is undetermined. The ends were cut back, 0 bases at V and 5 bases at J, with 7 bases in the middle. The CDR3 is 13 amino acids. The germline gives CDR1 SGHTA, CDR2 FQGTGA. The CDR3 nucleotides are TGTGCCAGCAGCTTAACTCGGGAAACTGAAGCTTTCTTT. Translated: CASSLTRETEAFF.

CDR3 region: CASSDPRTSGRTYEQYF. The CDR3 DNA is TGTGCCAGCAGTGACCCTAGGACTAGCGGGAGAACCTACGAGCAGTACTTC. The V and J genes are TRBV6-4 and TRBJ2-7; 13 positions agree with TRBD2. V trimming: 2 bases; J trimming: 2 bases; junction bases outside the gene matches: 6. The CDR3 is 17 residues long. CDR1 MRHNA and CDR2 SNTAGT come from the germline V gene.

V gene TRBV6-2 or TRBV6-3 combines with J gene TRBJ2-7; 9 bases match TRBD2. This CDR3 is 16 amino acids long. The V segment lost 2 bases and the J segment 1 base; nucleotides outside the gene matches: 6. Germline assignment: CDR1 MNHEY and CDR2 SVGEGT. The CDR3 DNA follows: TGTGCCAGCAGTTACCGACTAGCGGAGACTTCCTACGAGCAGTACTTC. Protein: CASSYRLAETSYEQYF.

This clone has at least ten counts. V and J are TRBV7-2 and TRBJ1-6; D perhaps matches TRBD1 (6 bases). The CDR3 has 18 residues. Germline V CDR1 and CDR2: SGHTA, FQGNSA. V shed 0 bases and J shed 5 bases, with 17 bases lying between them. CDR3 DNA: TGTGCCAGCAGCTTAGCGATAAAGGGCGCAGGGGATAATTCACCCCTCCACTTT. This encodes CASSLAIKGAGDNSPLHF.

V gene TRBV19 combines with J gene TRBJ2-7; 12 bases agree with TRBD1. The V gene end was trimmed by 5 bases and the J gene end by 6 bases; junction bases not matched to a gene: 11. This CDR3 spans 16 amino acids. In germline, CDR1 is LNHDA, CDR2 SQIVND (reference sequence). The CDR3 nucleotides read TGTGCCAGTAGTCCTCAGGCCGGGACAGGGGGCTTCGAGCAGTACTTC. Encoded protein: CASSPQAGTGGFEQYF. The full variable domain, its missing parts supplied by reference TRBV19 and TRBJ2-7, is DGGITQSPKYLFRKEGQNVTLSCEQNLNHDAMYWYRQDPGQGLRLIYYSQIVNDFQKGDIAEGYSVSREKKESFPLTVTSAQKNPTAFYLCASSPQAGTGGFEQYFGPGTRLTVT.